The present T cell receptor (beta chain) was sequenced within a study of T cells after yellow fever vaccination. MiXCR, run by TCRdb on the 5' RACE reads, gives a single entry per CDR3 protein. The sample has approximately 150,000 distinct CDR3 sequences, about a tenth seen once. CDR3 length: 13 amino acids. Trimming took off 8 bases at V and 1 base at J, with 11 bases between the two ends. Germline values: CDR1 ENHRY, CDR2 SYGVKD. The clonotype originates from a man aged 18 to 29 who received the YFV17D yellow fever vaccine. Material: CD8+ T cells sorted from PBMCs, obtained 45 days after the yellow fever booster vaccination. The genes are TRBV10-3 and TRBJ1-1; D unclear. CDR3 coding DNA: TGTGCCATCGAGAAAGATGAGAACACTGAAGCTTTCTTT. Translation gives CAIEKDENTEAFF.